The present T cell receptor beta chain was sequenced within a study of long-term antiretroviral therapy in people with HIV. The germline gives CDR1 GTSNPN, CDR2 SVGIG (reference sequence). V was clipped by 3 bases and J by 2 bases, with 10 bases between them. The CDR3 is made up of 13 amino acids. Running of the v3.0 immunoSEQ assay took place at survey level. The data were produced by immunoSEQ multiplex PCR, yet TCRdb's version contains in-frame clones alone and is incomplete. The table shows over 30,000 clones, with approximately 80% occurring only once. The sequence derives from a man younger than 35 with HIV. This chain connects TRBV30 to TRBJ1-2, with D possibly TRBD1 on 5 matching bases. Sequences were derived from unsorted PBMCs, sampled 0.6 years after starting antiretroviral therapy. The CDR3 sequence: CAWRNQGNYGYTF. The CDR3 coding sequence is TGTGCCTGGAGGAATCAGGGCAACTATGGCTACACCTTC.